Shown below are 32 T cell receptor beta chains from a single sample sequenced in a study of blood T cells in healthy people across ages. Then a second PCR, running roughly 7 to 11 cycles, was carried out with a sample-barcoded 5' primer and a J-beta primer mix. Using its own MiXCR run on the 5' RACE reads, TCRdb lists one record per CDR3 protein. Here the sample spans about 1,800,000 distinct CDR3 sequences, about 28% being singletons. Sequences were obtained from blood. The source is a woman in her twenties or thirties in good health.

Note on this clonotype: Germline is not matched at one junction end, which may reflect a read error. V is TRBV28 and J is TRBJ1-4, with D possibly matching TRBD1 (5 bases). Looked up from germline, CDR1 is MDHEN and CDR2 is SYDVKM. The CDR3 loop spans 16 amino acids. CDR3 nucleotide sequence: TGTGCCAACAGTCCGACCAGGGTTCGACAGAATGAAAAACTGTTTTTT. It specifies CANSPTRVRQNEKLFF.

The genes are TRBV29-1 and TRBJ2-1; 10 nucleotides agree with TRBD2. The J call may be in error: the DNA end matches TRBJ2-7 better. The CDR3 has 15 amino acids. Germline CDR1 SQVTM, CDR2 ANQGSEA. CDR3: CSVGVAGGSYNEQYF. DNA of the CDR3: TGCAGCGTGGGGGTAGCGGGAGGTTCCTACAATGAGCAGTACTTC.

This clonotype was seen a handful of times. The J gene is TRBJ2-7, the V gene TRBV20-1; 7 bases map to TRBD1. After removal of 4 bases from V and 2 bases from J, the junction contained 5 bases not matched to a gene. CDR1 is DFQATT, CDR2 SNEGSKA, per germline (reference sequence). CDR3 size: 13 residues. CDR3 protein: CSATKDRTYEQYF. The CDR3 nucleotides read TGCAGTGCTACTAAGGACAGGACCTACGAGCAGTACTTC.

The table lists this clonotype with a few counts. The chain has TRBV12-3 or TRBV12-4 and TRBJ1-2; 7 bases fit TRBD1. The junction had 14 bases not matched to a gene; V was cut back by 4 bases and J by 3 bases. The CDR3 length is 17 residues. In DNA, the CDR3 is TGTGCCAGCAGTTGGACCCAGAGACAGGGAGAAGACTATGGCTACACCTTC. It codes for CASSWTQRQGEDYGYTF.

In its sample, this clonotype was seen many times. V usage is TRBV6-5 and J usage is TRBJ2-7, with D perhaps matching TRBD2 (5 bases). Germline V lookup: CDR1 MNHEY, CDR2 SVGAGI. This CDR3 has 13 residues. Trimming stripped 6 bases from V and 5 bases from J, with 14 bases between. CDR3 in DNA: TGTGCCAGCAGGCCCCAAGGGAGCAACGAGCAGTACTTC. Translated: CASRPQGSNEQYF.

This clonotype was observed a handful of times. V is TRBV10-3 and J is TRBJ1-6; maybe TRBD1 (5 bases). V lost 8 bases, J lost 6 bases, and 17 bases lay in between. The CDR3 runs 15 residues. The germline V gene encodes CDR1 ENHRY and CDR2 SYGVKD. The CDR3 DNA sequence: TGTGCCATCCCACAAACTGCAGGGTCTAATTCACCCCTCCACTTT. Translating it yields CAIPQTAGSNSPLHF.

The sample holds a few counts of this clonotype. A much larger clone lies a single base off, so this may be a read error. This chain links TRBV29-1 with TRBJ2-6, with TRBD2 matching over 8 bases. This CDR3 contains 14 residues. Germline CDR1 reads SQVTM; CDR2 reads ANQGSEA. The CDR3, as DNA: TGCAGCGTTCGGGAGGGCTCTGGGGTCAACGTCCTGACTTTC. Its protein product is CSVREGSGVNVLTF.

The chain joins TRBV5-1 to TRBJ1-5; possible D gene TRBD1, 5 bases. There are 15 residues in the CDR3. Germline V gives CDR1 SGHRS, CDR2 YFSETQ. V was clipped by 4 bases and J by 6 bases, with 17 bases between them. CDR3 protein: CASSPLGGVGQPQHF. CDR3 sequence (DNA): TGCGCCAGCAGCCCGTTGGGAGGGGTCGGTCAGCCCCAGCATTTT.

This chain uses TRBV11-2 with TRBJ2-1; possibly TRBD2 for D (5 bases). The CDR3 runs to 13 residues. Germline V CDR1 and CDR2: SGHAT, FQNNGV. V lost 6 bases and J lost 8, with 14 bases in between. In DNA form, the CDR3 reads TGTGCCAGCAGATCCCTTCTAGCCGATGAGCAGTTCTTC. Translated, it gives CASRSLLADEQFF. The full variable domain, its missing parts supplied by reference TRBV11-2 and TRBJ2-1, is EAGVAQSPRYKIIEKRQSVAFWCNPISGHATLYWYQQILGQGPKLLIQFQNNGVVDDSQLPKDRFSAERLKGVDSTLKIQPAKLEDSAVYLCASRSLLADEQFFGPGTRLTVL.

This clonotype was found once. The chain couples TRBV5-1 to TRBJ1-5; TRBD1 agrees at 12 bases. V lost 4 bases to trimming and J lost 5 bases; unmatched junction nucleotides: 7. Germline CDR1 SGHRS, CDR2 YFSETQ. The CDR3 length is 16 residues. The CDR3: CASSTSGTGGDQPQHF. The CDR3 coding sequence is TGCGCCAGCAGCACCTCCGGGACAGGGGGCGATCAGCCCCAGCATTTT.

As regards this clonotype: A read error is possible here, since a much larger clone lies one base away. The CDR3 DNA reads TGTGCCAGCAGGAGCGGGACAGAGTCCTACGAGCAGTACTTC. Translating it yields CASRSGTESYEQYF. The chain combines TRBV27 with TRBJ2-7; D is perhaps TRBD1 or TRBD2 (7 bases each). Trimming pared 6 bases from V and 1 base from J, leaving 13 bases between. The CDR3 extends over 14 amino acids. In germline, CDR1 is MNHEY, CDR2 SMNVEV (reference sequence).

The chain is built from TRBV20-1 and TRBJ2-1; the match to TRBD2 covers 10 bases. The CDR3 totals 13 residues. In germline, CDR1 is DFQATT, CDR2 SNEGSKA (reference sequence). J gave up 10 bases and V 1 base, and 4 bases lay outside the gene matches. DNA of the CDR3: TGCAGTGCTAGAGCTCCACTAGCGGGGGAGCAGTTCTTC. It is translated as CSARAPLAGEQFF.

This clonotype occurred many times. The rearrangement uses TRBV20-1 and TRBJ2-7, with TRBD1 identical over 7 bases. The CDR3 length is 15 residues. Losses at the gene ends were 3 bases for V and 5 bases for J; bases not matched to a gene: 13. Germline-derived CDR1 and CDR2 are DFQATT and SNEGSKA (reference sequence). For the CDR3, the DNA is TGCAGTGCTAGTGTCTCCGGGACAGAAATCCACGAGCAGTACTTC. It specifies CSASVSGTEIHEQYF.

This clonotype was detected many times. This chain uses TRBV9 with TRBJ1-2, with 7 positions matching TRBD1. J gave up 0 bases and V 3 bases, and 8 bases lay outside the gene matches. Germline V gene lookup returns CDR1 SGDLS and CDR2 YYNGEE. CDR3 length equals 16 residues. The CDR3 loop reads CASSATGWESNYGYTF. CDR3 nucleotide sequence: TGTGCCAGCAGCGCGACAGGGTGGGAATCTAACTATGGCTACACCTTC. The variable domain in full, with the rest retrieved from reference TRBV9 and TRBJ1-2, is DSGVTQTPKHLITATGQRVTLRCSPRSGDLSVYWYQQSLDQGLQFLIQYYNGEERAKGNILERFSAQQFPDLHSELNLSSLELGDSALYFCASSATGWESNYGYTFGSGTRLTVV.

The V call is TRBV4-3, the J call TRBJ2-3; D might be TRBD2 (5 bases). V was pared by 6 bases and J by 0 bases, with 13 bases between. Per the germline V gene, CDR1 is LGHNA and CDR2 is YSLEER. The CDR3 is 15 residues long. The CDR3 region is CASRSDSGSTDTQYF. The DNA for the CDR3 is TGCGCCAGCAGATCCGACTCGGGGAGCACAGATACGCAGTATTTT.

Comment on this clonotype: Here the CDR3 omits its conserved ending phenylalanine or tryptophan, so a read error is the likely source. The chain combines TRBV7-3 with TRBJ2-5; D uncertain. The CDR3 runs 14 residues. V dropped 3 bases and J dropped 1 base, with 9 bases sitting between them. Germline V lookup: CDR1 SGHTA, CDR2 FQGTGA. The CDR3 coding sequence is TGTGCCAGCAGCTTTGAAGGGTCCCAAGAGACCCAGTACGTC. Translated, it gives CASSFEGSQETQYV.

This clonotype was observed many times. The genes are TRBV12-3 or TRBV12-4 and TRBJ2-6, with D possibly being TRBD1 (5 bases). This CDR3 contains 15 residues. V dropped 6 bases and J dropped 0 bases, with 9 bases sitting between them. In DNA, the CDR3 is TGTGCCAGCAGACCCCAGGGCTCTGGGGCCAACGTCCTGACTTTC. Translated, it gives CASRPQGSGANVLTF.

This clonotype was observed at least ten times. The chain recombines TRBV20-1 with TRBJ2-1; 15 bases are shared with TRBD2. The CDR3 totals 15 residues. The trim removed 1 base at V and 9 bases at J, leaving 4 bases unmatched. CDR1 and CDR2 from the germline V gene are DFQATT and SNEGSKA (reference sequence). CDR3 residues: CSARGGTSGGTEQFF. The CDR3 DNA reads TGCAGTGCTAGAGGTGGGACTAGCGGGGGGACTGAGCAGTTCTTC.

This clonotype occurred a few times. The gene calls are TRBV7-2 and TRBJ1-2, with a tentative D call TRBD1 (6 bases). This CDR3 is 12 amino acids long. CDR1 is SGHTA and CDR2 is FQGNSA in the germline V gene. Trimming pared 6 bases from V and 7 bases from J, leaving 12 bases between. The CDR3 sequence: CASRDPGVGYTF. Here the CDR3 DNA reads TGTGCCAGCAGAGATCCAGGGGTTGGCTACACCTTC.

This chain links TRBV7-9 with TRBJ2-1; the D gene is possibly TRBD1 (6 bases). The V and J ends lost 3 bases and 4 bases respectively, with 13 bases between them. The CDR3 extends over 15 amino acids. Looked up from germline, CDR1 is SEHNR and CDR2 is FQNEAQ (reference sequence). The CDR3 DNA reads TGTGCCAGCAGCTTGGACAGCTCTTTTTACAATGAGCAGTTCTTC. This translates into CASSLDSSFYNEQFF. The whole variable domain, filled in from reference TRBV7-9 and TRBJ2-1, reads DTGVSQNPRHKITKRGQNVTFRCDPISEHNRLYWYRQTLGQGPEFLTYFQNEAQLEKSRLLSDRFSAERPKGSFSTLEIQRTEQGDSAMYLCASSLDSSFYNEQFFGPGTRLTVL.

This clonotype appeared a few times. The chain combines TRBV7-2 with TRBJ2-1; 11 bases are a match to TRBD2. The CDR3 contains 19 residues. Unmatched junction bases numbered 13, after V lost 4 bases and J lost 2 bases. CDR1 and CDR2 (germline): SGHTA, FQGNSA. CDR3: CASSSRRLAGGHPYNEQFF. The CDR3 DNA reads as TGTGCCAGCAGCTCCCGGCGGCTAGCGGGGGGTCACCCCTACAATGAGCAGTTCTTC.

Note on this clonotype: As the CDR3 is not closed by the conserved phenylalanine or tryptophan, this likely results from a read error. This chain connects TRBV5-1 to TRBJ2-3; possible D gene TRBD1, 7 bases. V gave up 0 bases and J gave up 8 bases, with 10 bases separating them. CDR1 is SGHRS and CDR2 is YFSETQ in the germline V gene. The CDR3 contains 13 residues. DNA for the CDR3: TGCGCCAGCAGCTTGGCCCAGGGGGGTACGCAGTATTAT. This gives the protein CASSLAQGGTQYY.

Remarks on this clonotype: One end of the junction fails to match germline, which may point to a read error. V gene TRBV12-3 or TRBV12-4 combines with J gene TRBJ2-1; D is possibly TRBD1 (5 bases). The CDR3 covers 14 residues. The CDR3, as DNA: TGTGCCAGCAGCTTAGGTGTAGGGGTAATTGAGCAGTTCTTC. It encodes CASSLGVGVIEQFF.

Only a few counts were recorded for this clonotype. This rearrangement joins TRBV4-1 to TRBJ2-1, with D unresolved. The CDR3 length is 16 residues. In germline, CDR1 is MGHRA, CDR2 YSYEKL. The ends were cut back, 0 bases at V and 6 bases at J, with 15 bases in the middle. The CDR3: CASSQEVRSPTNEQFF. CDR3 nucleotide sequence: TGCGCCAGCAGCCAAGAGGTCAGGAGTCCCACCAATGAGCAGTTCTTC.

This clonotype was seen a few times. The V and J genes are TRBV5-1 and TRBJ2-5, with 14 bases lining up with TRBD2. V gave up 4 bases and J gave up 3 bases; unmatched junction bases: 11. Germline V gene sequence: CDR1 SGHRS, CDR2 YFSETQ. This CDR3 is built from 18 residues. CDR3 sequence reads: CASSTGTSGGPREETQYF. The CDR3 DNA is TGCGCCAGCAGCACCGGGACTAGCGGGGGCCCGAGGGAAGAGACCCAGTACTTC.

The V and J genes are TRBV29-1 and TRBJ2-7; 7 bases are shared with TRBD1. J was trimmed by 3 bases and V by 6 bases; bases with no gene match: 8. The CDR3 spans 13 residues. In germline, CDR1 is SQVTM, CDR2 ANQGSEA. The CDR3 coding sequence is TGCAGCGTCGTCTCTGCAGGGGGCTACGAGCAGTACTTC. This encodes CSVVSAGGYEQYF.

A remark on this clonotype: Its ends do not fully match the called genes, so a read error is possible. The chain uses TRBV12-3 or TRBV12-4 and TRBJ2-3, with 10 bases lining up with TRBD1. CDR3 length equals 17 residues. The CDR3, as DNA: TGTGCCAGCAGGCCTAACCCGGGACAGGGGAGAACAGATACGGAGTATTTT. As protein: CASRPNPGQGRTDTEYF.

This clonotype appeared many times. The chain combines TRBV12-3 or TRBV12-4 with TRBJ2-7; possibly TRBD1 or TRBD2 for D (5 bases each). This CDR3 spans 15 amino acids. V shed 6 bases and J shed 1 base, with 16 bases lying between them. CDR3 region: CASRKPRDGSYEQYF. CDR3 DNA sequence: TGTGCCAGCAGAAAGCCCCGGGACGGTTCCTACGAGCAGTACTTC.

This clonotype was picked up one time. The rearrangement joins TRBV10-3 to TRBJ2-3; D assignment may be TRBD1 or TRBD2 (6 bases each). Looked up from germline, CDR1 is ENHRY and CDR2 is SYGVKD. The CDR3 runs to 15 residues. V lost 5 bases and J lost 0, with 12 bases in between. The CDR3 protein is CAISRGEWSTDTQYF. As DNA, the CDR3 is TGTGCCATCAGTAGGGGGGAATGGAGCACAGATACGCAGTATTTT.

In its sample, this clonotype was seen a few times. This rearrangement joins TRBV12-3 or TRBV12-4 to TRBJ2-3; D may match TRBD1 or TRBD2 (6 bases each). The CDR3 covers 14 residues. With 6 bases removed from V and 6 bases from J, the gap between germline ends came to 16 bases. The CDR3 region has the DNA TGTGCCAGCAGAACTCAGAGGGGGGCGGATACGCAGTATTTT. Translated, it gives CASRTQRGADTQYF.

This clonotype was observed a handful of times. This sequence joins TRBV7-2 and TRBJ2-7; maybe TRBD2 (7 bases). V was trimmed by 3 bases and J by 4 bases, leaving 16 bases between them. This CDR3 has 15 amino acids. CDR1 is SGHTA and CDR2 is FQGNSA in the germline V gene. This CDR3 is CASSFAGGLPYEQYF. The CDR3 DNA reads TGTGCCAGCAGCTTCGCCGGGGGGCTCCCGTACGAGCAGTACTTC. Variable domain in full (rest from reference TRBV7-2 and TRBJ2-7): GAGVSQSPSNKVTEKGKDVELRCDPISGHTALYWYRQSLGQGLEFLIYFQGNSAPDKSGLPSDRFSAERTGGSVSTLTIQRTQQEDSAVYLCASSFAGGLPYEQYFGPGTRLTVT.

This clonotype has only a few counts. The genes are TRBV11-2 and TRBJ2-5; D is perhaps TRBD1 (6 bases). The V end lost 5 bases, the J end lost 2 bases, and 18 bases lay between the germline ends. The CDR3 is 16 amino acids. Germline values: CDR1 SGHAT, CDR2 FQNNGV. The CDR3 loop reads CASSAQLRGQQETQYF. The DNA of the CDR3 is TGTGCCAGCAGCGCTCAACTTAGAGGACAGCAAGAGACCCAGTACTTC.